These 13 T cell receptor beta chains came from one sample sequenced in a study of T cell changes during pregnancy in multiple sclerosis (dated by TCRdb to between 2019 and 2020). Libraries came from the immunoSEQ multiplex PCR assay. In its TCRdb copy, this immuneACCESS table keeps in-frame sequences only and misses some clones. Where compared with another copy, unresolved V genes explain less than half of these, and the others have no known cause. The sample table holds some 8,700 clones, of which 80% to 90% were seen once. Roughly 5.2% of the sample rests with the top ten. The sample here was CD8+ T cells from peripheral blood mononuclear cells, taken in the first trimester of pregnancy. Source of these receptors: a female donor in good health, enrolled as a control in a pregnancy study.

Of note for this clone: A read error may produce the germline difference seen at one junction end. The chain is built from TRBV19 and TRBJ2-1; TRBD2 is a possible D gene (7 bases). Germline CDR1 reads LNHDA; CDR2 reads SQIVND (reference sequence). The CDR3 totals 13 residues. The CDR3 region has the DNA TGTGCCTGTAGGGATAGGGGGGGTAATGAGCAGTTCTTC. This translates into CACRDRGGNEQFF.

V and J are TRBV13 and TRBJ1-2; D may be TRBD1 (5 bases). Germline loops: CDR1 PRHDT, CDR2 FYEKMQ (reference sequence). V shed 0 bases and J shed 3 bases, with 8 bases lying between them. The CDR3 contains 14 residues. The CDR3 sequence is CASSLGGGDYGYTF. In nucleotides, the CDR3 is TGTGCCAGCAGCTTAGGCGGGGGAGACTATGGCTACACCTTC. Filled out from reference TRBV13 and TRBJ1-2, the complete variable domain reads AAGVIQSPRHLIKEKRETATLKCYPIPRHDTVYWYQQGPGQDPQFLISFYEKMQSDKGSIPDRFSAQQFSDYHSELNMSSLELGDSALYFCASSLGGGDYGYTFGSGTRLTVV.

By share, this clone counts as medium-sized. CDR3 sequence reads: CGASSYNEQFF. CDR3 nucleotide sequence: TGTGGGGCGAGTTCCTACAATGAGCAGTTCTTC. J is TRBJ2-1 and V is TRBV19; D remains ambiguous. This CDR3 has 11 residues. The V gene's germline CDR1 is LNHDA and CDR2 SQIVND (reference sequence).

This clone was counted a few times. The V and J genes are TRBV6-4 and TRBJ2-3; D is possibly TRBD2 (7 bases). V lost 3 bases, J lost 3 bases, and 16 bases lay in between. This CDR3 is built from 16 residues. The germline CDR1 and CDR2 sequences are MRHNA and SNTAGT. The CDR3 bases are TGTGCCAGCAGTGAACTCCCCGGGGGGCAGACAGATACGCAGTATTTT. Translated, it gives CASSELPGGQTDTQYF.

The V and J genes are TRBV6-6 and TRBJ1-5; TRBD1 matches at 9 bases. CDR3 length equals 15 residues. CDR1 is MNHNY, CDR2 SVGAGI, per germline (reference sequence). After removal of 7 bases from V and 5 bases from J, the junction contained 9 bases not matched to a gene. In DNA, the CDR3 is TGTGCCAGCACCCCGAGGGACAGGGCGGATCAGCCCCAGCATTTT. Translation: CASTPRDRADQPQHF.

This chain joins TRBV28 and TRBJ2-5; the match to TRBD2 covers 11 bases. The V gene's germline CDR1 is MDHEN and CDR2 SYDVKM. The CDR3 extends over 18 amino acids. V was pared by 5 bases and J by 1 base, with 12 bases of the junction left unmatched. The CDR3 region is CASSTKRLAGTIQETQYF. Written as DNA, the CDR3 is TGTGCCAGCAGTACTAAACGACTAGCGGGGACTATCCAAGAGACCCAGTACTTC.

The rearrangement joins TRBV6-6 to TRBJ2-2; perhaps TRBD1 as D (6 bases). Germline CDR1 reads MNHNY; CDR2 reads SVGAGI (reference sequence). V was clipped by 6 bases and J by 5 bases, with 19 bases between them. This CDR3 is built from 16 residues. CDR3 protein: CASRPKDRSRTGELFF. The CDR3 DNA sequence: TGTGCCAGCAGACCTAAAGACAGGAGCCGAACCGGGGAGCTGTTTTTT.

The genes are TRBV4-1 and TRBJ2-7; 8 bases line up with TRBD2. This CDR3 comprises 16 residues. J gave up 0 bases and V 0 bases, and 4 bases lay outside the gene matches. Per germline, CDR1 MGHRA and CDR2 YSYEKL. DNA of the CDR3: TGCGCCAGCAGCCAAGATCGGGAGGGGAGCTCCTACGAGCAGTACTTC. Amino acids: CASSQDREGSSYEQYF.

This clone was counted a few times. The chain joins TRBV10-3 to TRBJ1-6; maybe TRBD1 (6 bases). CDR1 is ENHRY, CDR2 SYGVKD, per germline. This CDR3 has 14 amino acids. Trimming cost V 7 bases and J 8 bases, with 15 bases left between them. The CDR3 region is CAITEGEEYSPLHF. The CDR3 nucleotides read TGTGCCATCACCGAGGGGGAAGAATATTCACCCCTCCACTTT.

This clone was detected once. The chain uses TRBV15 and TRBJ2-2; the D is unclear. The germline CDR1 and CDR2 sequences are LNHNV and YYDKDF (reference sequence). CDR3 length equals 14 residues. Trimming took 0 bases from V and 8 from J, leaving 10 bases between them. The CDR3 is CATSRDSTKGELFF. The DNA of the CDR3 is TGTGCCACCAGCAGAGATTCCACAAAGGGGGAGCTGTTTTTT.

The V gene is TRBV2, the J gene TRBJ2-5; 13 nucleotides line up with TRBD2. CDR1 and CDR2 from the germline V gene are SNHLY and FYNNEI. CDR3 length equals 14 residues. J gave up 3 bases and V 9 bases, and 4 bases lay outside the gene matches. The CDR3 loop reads CASYTSGGEETQYF. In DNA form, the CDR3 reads TGTGCCAGTTATACTAGCGGGGGGGAAGAGACCCAGTACTTC.

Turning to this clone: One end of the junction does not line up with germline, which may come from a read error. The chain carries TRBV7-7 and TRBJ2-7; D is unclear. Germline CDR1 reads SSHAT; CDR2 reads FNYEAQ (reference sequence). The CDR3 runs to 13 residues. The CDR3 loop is CASSLSRGTEQYF. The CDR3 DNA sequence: TGTGCTAGCAGCTTAAGTCGAGGAACCGAGCAGTACTTC.

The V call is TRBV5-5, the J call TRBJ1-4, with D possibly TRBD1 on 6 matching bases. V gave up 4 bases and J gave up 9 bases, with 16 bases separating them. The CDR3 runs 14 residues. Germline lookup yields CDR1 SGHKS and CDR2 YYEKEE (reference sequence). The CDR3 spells CASSTQGNSKKLFF. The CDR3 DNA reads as TGTGCCAGCAGCACCCAGGGGAATAGTAAAAAACTGTTTTTT.